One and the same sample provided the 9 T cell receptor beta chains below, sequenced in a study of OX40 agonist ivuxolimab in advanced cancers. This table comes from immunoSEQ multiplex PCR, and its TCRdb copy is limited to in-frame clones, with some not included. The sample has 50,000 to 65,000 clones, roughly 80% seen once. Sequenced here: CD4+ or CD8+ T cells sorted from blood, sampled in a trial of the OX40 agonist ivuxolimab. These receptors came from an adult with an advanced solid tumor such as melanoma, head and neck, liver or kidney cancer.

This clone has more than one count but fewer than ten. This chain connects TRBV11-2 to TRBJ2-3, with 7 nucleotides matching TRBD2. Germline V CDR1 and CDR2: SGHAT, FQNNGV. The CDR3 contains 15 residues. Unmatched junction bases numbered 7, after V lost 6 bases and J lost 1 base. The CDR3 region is CASSRGVDGTDTQYF. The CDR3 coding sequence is TGTGCCAGCAGTCGGGGGGTTGATGGCACAGATACGCAGTATTTT.

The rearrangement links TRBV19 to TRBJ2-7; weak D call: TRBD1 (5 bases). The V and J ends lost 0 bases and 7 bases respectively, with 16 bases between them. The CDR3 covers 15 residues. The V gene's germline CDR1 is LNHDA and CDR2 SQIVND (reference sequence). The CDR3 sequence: CASSIDVRTPREQYF. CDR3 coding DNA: TGTGCCAGTAGTATAGATGTTAGGACACCGAGAGAGCAGTACTTC.

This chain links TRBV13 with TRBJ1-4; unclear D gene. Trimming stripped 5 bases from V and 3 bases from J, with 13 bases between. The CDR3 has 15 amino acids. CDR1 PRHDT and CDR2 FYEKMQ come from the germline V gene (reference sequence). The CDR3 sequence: CASSIRVGSNEKLFF. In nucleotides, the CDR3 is TGTGCCAGCAGCATACGCGTGGGTTCTAATGAAAAACTGTTTTTT.

This CDR3 reads CASGLNSIAKNIQYF. In DNA, the CDR3 is TGTGCTAGTGGCCTAAACTCAATAGCCAAAAACATTCAGTACTTC. The V gene is TRBV12-5, the J gene TRBJ2-4; D is uncertain. V was clipped by 6 bases and J by 0 bases, with 12 bases between them. This CDR3 contains 15 residues. Per the germline V gene, CDR1 is LGHNT and CDR2 is FRNRAP.

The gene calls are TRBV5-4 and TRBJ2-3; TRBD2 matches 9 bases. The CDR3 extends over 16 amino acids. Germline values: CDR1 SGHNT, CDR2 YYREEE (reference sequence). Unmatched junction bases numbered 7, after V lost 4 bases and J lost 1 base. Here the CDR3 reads CASSRSGSSGTDTQYF. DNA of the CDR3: TGTGCCAGCAGCCGTAGCGGGAGTAGCGGCACAGATACGCAGTATTTT.

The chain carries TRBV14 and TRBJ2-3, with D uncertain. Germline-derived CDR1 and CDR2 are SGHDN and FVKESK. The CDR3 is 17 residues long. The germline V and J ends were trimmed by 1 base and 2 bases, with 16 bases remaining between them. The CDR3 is CASSQVGFLRFTDTQYF. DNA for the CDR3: TGTGCCAGCAGCCAAGTCGGGTTCTTGCGTTTCACAGATACGCAGTATTTT.

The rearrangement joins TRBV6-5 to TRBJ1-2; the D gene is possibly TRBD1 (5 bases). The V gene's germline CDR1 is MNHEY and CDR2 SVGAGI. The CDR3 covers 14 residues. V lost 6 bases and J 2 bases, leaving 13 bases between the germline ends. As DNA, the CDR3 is TGTGCCAGCAGGGACACATCCAGGAACTATGGCTACACCTTC. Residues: CASRDTSRNYGYTF.

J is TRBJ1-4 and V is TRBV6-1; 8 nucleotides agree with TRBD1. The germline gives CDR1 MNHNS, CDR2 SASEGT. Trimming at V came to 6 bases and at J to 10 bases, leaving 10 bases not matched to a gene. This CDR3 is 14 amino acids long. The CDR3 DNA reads TGTGCCAGCAGACCACAGGGGGGCCCTTCAAAACTGTTTTTT. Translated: CASRPQGGPSKLFF.

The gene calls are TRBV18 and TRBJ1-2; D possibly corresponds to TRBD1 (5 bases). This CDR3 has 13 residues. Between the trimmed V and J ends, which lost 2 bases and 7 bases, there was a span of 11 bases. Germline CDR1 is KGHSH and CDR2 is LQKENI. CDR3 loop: CASSPVREGGYTF. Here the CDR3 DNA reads TGTGCCAGCTCACCAGTCAGGGAAGGTGGCTACACCTTC.